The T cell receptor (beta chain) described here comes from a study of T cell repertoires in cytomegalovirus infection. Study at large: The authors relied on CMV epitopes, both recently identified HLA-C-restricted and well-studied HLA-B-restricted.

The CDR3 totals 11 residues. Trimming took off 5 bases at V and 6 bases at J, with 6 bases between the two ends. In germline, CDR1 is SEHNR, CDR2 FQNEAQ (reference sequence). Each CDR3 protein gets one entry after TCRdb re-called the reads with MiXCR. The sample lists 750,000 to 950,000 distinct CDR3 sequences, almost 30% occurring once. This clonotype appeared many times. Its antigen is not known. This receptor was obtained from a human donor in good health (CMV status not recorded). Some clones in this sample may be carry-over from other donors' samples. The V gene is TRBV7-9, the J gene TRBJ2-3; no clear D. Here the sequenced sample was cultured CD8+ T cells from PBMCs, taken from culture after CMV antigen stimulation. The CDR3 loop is CASSHGDTQYF. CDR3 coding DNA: TGTGCCAGCAGCCACGGGGATACGCAGTATTTT.